This TCR beta chain was sequenced in a study of blood T cell repertoires in COVID-19. Study background: Material from acute and convalescent COVID-19 was sourced from the United States, Italy and Spain. The analysed material was cDNA or gDNA that came from T cells, B-cell-depleted T cells, or PBMCs.

In the authors' methods: Amplification of reference gene primers was used by the study to estimate nucleated cell counts. Generated by immunoSEQ multiplex PCR, the TCRdb table keeps only in-frame clones and is missing some. V and J calls and clone size are as listed in that table; D and trimming were resolved from the DNA. Here the sample spans about 55,000 clones, roughly 85% being singletons. The V and J ends lost 1 base and 2 bases respectively, with 13 bases between them. The germline gives CDR1 SNHLY, CDR2 FYNNEI. There are 16 residues in the CDR3. The origin of this receptor is a man older than 75 with acute or convalescent COVID-19. Sequences were obtained from peripheral blood. This chain links TRBV2 with TRBJ2-3; the D gene is possibly TRBD2 (7 bases). As DNA, the CDR3 is TGTGCCAGCAGTGAAGGAGTAGGGGGGGACACAGATACGCAGTATTTT. Its translation: CASSEGVGGDTDTQYF.